This TCR beta chain appears in the sequencing data of a study of blood T cells in healthy people across ages. Overall study findings and caveats: There was no known CMV status for donors, so expanded clonotype changes were possibly confounded.

Next came a second PCR, run for about 7 to 12 cycles, which used a sample-barcoded 5' primer along with a J-beta primer mix. TCRdb analysed the 5' RACE reads with MiXCR anew, one entry per CDR3 protein. Of about 900,000 distinct CDR3 sequences listed, 60% to 80% were seen once; the top ten hold around a quarter. Concerning this clonotype itself: Its antigen is currently unknown.

This receptor was identified in a man younger than 45 in good health. Sequenced input: blood.

CDR3 DNA sequence: TGCAGTGCTAGTACAGGCACCGGGGAGCTGTTTTTT. Its protein is CSASTGTGELFF. The chain couples TRBV20-1 to TRBJ2-2; maybe TRBD1 (5 bases). Trimming cost V 3 bases and J 4 bases, with 6 bases left between them. Germline V lookup: CDR1 DFQATT, CDR2 SNEGSKA (reference sequence). The CDR3 loop spans 12 amino acids.